This TCR beta chain was identified in a study of OX40 agonist ivuxolimab in advanced cancers. Whole-study context: Two cutaneous melanoma patients and one hepatocellular carcinoma patient, three in all, had partial responses. Study-level results: Expanded clones were, on average, more numerous among CD8+ T cells than CD4+.

For this clone: Its antigen is still unknown.

Profiled with immunoSEQ multiplex PCR; TCRdb holds only in-frame clones, not every one. The sample includes around 86,000 clones, roughly 80% seen only once; the top ten take less than 3.5%. V lost 5 bases, J lost 7 bases, and 14 bases lay in between. Germline CDR1 reads LNHDA; CDR2 reads SQIVND (reference sequence). The CDR3 consists of 13 residues. The chain uses TRBV19 and TRBJ1-1; no clear D gene. The input for sequencing was CD4+ or CD8+ T cells sorted from blood, taken in a trial of the OX40 agonist ivuxolimab. The sequence was collected from an adult with an advanced solid tumor such as melanoma, head and neck, liver or kidney cancer. As DNA, the CDR3 is TGTGCCAGTAGTCCGGCCACTGGCGGTGAAGCTTTCTTT. Encoded protein: CASSPATGGEAFF.